This T cell receptor (beta chain) was retrieved from a study of identical twins. Study conclusions and caveats: Out-of-frame TCR alpha sharing in monozygotic twins exceeded recombination model predictions. Fewer insertions marked abundant cord blood beta clonotypes; young adult naive trended weakly, memory not at all. Sequences that were beta out-of-frame showed weaker excess twin sharing.

This clonotype appeared a few times. The antigen remains unidentified. The V gene's germline CDR1 is DFQATT and CDR2 SNEGSKA (reference sequence). The CDR3 is 12 amino acids. The germline V and J ends were trimmed by 4 bases and 7 bases, with 12 bases remaining between them. A universal primer site was created by template switching, with the cDNA bearing unique molecular identifiers. TCRdb redid the calling of the 5' RACE reads with MiXCR, one entry per CDR3 protein. The data contain about 530,000 distinct CDR3 sequences, approximately 20% of them singletons. These same data were also listed under a study on yellow fever vaccine responses in identical twins.

V and J are TRBV20-1 and TRBJ2-3; a weak D match, TRBD2 (6 bases). The sequencing sample was made of CD4+ T cells sorted from blood. The source of this sequence is a woman younger than 35 in good health. The CDR3 region has the DNA TGCAGTGCTACGGGAGCCGTGAATACGCAGTATTTT. This translates into CSATGAVNTQYF.